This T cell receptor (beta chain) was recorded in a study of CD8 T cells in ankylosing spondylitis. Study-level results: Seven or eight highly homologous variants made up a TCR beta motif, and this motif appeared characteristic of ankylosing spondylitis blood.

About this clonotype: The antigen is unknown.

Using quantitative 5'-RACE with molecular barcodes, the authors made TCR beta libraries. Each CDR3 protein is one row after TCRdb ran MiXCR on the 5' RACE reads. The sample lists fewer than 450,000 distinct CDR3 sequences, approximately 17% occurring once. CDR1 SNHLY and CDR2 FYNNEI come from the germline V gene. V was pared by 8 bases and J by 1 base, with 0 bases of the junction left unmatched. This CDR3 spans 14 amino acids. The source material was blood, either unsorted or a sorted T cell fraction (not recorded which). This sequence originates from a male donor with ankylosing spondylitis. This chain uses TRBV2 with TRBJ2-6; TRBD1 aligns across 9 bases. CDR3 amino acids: CASGQGSGANVLTF. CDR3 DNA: TGTGCCAGCGGACAGGGGTCTGGGGCCAACGTCCTGACTTTC.